Below, one T cell receptor beta chain is given with its context. This entry is derived from a study of blood T cell repertoires in COVID-19. The table came from immunoSEQ multiplex PCR; TCRdb's copy has only in-frame clones and leaves some out. Of around 200,000 clones detected, 80% to 85% appear once; the ten largest clones hold roughly 3%. Sequencing used peripheral blood. The receptor's source is a human donor with acute or convalescent COVID-19. The donor label of this sample is uncertain.

CDR3 loop: CATSRDGVAASTDTQYF. The CDR3 nucleotides read TGTGCCACCAGCAGAGATGGGGTAGCGGCTAGCACAGATACGCAGTATTTT. The chain uses TRBV15 and TRBJ2-3, with a tentative D call TRBD2 (6 bases). CDR3 length equals 17 residues. The V end lost 0 bases, the J end lost 0 bases, and 13 bases lay between the germline ends. In germline, CDR1 is LNHNV, CDR2 YYDKDF (reference sequence).